This is a list of T cell receptor beta chains from one sample in a study of blood T cell repertoires in COVID-19. Sequenced by immunoSEQ multiplex PCR; TCRdb stores in-frame clones only, minus some. The table shows about 250,000 clones, with 87% occurring only once. Sequenced sample: PBMCs or T cells enriched from blood (not recorded which). These receptor sequences come from a woman aged 25 to 39 with acute COVID-19. The CDR3 runs from the conserved cysteine through the conserved F or W. The order of the fields is D gene, V gene, clone size, J gene, CDR3 protein, CDR3 DNA. D genes are given only for firm matches. The listing skips clone size in some rows; elsewhere it reads once, few, many or a size class.

D gene: NA
V gene: TRBV10-1
clone size: NA
J gene: TRBJ1-5
CDR3 protein: CASSESYRGPQHF
CDR3 DNA: TGCGCCAGCAGTGAGTCGTATAGGGGGCCCCAGCATTTT

D gene: TRBD2
V gene: TRBV14
clone size: NA
J gene: TRBJ2-5
CDR3 protein: CASSQLAGDRETQYF
CDR3 DNA: TGTGCCAGCAGCCAGCTAGCGGGGGACCGGGAGACCCAGTACTTC

D gene: NA
V gene: TRBV19
clone size: NA
J gene: TRBJ1-6
CDR3 protein: CASSIGTLGAPLHF
CDR3 DNA: TGTGCCAGTAGTATTGGGACTTTAGGGGCACCCCTCCACTTT

D gene: TRBD1
V gene: TRBV19
clone size: NA
J gene: TRBJ2-7
CDR3 protein: CASSMGDRYAEQYF
CDR3 DNA: TGTGCCAGTAGTATGGGGGACAGGTACGCCGAGCAGTACTTC

D gene: TRBD2
V gene: TRBV7-4
clone size: NA
J gene: TRBJ2-3
CDR3 protein: CASSLGLAGPTDTQYF
CDR3 DNA: TGTGCCAGCAGCCTCGGACTAGCGGGGCCCACAGATACGCAGTATTTT

D gene: NA
V gene: TRBV5-1
clone size: NA
J gene: TRBJ2-3
CDR3 protein: CASSRGDSRTDTQYF
CDR3 DNA: TGCGCCAGCAGCCGAGGGGACTCCCGCACAGATACGCAGTATTTT

D gene: TRBD1
V gene: TRBV3-1/TRBV3-2
clone size: NA
J gene: TRBJ1-3
CDR3 protein: CASSPTGGGGNTIYF
CDR3 DNA: TGTGCCAGCAGCCCGACAGGGGGTGGTGGAAACACCATATATTTT

D gene: NA
V gene: TRBV6-6
clone size: NA
J gene: TRBJ1-2
CDR3 protein: CASSYPGEGSRPGYTF
CDR3 DNA: TGTGCCAGCAGTTACCCCGGGGAAGGGTCCCGTCCTGGCTACACCTTC

D gene: NA
V gene: TRBV19
clone size: NA
J gene: TRBJ1-5
CDR3 protein: CASSIGGRGNQPQHF
CDR3 DNA: TGTGCCAGTAGTATAGGGGGCCGGGGCAATCAGCCCCAGCATTTT

D gene: TRBD1
V gene: TRBV18
clone size: NA
J gene: TRBJ1-1
CDR3 protein: CASSTGTGMNTEAFF
CDR3 DNA: TGTGCCAGCTCGACCGGGACAGGAATGAACACTGAAGCTTTCTTT

D gene: NA
V gene: TRBV30
clone size: NA
J gene: TRBJ1-3
CDR3 protein: CAWTGTLSGNTIYF
CDR3 DNA: TGTGCCTGGACCGGGACTCTCTCTGGAAACACCATATATTTT

D gene: TRBD1
V gene: TRBV10-3
clone size: NA
J gene: TRBJ2-7
CDR3 protein: CASADLGQGLYYEQYF
CDR3 DNA: TGTGCTTCGGCTGACCTCGGACAGGGGTTGTACTACGAGCAGTACTTC

D gene: NA
V gene: TRBV19
clone size: once
J gene: TRBJ2-7
CDR3 protein: CASKDREEYEQYF
CDR3 DNA: TGTGCCAGCAAAGACAGGGAGGAATACGAGCAGTACTTC

D gene: TRBD1
V gene: TRBV6-5
clone size: NA
J gene: TRBJ1-5
CDR3 protein: CASTPKGQLNQPQHF
CDR3 DNA: TGTGCCAGCACTCCCAAGGGACAGCTCAATCAGCCCCAGCATTTT

D gene: TRBD2
V gene: TRBV27
clone size: NA
J gene: TRBJ2-3
CDR3 protein: CASSISSGAGGDTQYF
CDR3 DNA: TGTGCCAGCAGTATTTCTAGCGGGGCGGGGGGAGATACGCAGTATTTT

D gene: NA
V gene: TRBV24-1
clone size: NA
J gene: TRBJ2-2
CDR3 protein: CATSDGAGTGELFF
CDR3 DNA: TGTGCCACCAGTGATGGGGCTGGGACCGGGGAGCTGTTTTTT

D gene: TRBD1
V gene: TRBV5-1
clone size: NA
J gene: TRBJ1-4
CDR3 protein: CASSLLGTGNEKLFF
CDR3 DNA: TGCGCCAGCAGCTTGCTAGGGACAGGGAATGAAAAACTGTTTTTT

D gene: NA
V gene: TRBV10-3
clone size: NA
J gene: TRBJ1-1
CDR3 protein: CAIGAGMNTEAFF
CDR3 DNA: TGTGCCATCGGAGCAGGGATGAACACTGAAGCTTTCTTT

D gene: NA
V gene: TRBV19
clone size: NA
J gene: TRBJ2-7
CDR3 protein: CASSISGFSSYEQYF
CDR3 DNA: TGTGCCAGTAGTATATCAGGGTTTAGCTCCTACGAGCAGTACTTC

D gene: TRBD1
V gene: TRBV19
clone size: NA
J gene: TRBJ1-3
CDR3 protein: CASSLGQWRSGNTIYF
CDR3 DNA: TGTGCCAGTAGTTTGGGACAGTGGCGCTCTGGAAACACCATATATTTT

D gene: NA
V gene: TRBV4-2
clone size: few
J gene: TRBJ1-3
CDR3 protein: CASAGVLGNTIYF
CDR3 DNA: TGTGCCAGCGCAGGGGTACTTGGAAACACCATATATTTT

D gene: NA
V gene: TRBV6-5
clone size: NA
J gene: TRBJ2-1
CDR3 protein: CASSSRVEQFF
CDR3 DNA: TGTGCCAGCAGTTCCCGCGTTGAGCAGTTCTTC

D gene: TRBD2
V gene: TRBV7-9
clone size: NA
J gene: TRBJ2-1
CDR3 protein: CASSLVSSGPYNEQFF
CDR3 DNA: TGTGCCAGCAGCTTAGTGTCTAGCGGGCCCTACAATGAGCAGTTCTTC

D gene: TRBD2
V gene: TRBV7-6
clone size: NA
J gene: TRBJ2-3
CDR3 protein: CASSLIGAGGRPDTQYF
CDR3 DNA: TGTGCCAGCAGCTTAATTGGGGCGGGGGGTCGCCCAGATACGCAGTATTTT

D gene: NA
V gene: TRBV12-3/TRBV12-4
clone size: NA
J gene: TRBJ2-3
CDR3 protein: CASTQGTDTQYF
CDR3 DNA: TGTGCCAGCACCCAGGGCACAGATACGCAGTATTTT

D gene: NA
V gene: TRBV15
clone size: NA
J gene: TRBJ2-3
CDR3 protein: CATSRAELAATQYF
CDR3 DNA: TGTGCCACCAGCAGAGCGGAGCTTGCAGCTACGCAGTATTTT

D gene: NA
V gene: TRBV5-1
clone size: few
J gene: TRBJ2-7
CDR3 protein: CASSLGRVSYEQYF
CDR3 DNA: TGCGCCAGCAGCTTGGGGAGGGTTTCCTACGAGCAGTACTTC

D gene: NA
V gene: TRBV12-3/TRBV12-4
clone size: NA
J gene: TRBJ1-1
CDR3 protein: CASSVSRVAEAFF
CDR3 DNA: TGTGCCAGCAGTGTAAGCAGGGTCGCTGAAGCTTTCTTT

D gene: TRBD2
V gene: TRBV19
clone size: NA
J gene: TRBJ2-5
CDR3 protein: CASRDPSGGAGETQYF
CDR3 DNA: TGTGCCAGTAGAGACCCCAGCGGGGGGGCCGGAGAGACCCAGTACTTC

D gene: NA
V gene: TRBV2
clone size: few
J gene: TRBJ1-5
CDR3 protein: CASRPLQGQSQPQHF
CDR3 DNA: TGTGCCAGCAGGCCGCTGCAGGGCCAGAGTCAGCCCCAGCATTTT

D gene: NA
V gene: TRBV19
clone size: NA
J gene: TRBJ1-2
CDR3 protein: CASLDRPNYGYTF
CDR3 DNA: TGTGCCAGTCTGGACAGACCAAACTATGGCTACACCTTC

D gene: NA
V gene: TRBV6-5
clone size: NA
J gene: TRBJ2-1
CDR3 protein: CASSLGPLQSEQFF
CDR3 DNA: TGTGCCAGCAGCCTTGGGCCCCTTCAAAGTGAGCAGTTCTTC

D gene: TRBD1
V gene: TRBV7-8
clone size: NA
J gene: TRBJ2-7
CDR3 protein: CASSLVTYWDRGNEQYF
CDR3 DNA: TGTGCCAGCAGCTTAGTAACATACTGGGACAGGGGGAACGAGCAGTACTTC

D gene: NA
V gene: TRBV19
clone size: NA
J gene: TRBJ1-6
CDR3 protein: CASSIEVGGLSPLHF
CDR3 DNA: TGTGCCAGTAGTATAGAAGTCGGGGGGCTTTCACCCCTCCACTTT

D gene: NA
V gene: TRBV7-9
clone size: NA
J gene: TRBJ1-2
CDR3 protein: CASSSRDKGYTF
CDR3 DNA: TGTGCCAGCAGCAGCCGGGACAAAGGCTACACCTTC

D gene: NA
V gene: TRBV27
clone size: NA
J gene: TRBJ2-7
CDR3 protein: CASSLDPSGEQYF
CDR3 DNA: TGTGCCAGCAGCCTTGATCCATCGGGGGAGCAGTACTTC

D gene: NA
V gene: TRBV7-9
clone size: NA
J gene: TRBJ1-2
CDR3 protein: CASSFSSVNGFSYGYTF
CDR3 DNA: TGTGCCAGCAGCTTTTCATCGGTCAACGGGTTCAGCTATGGCTACACCTTC

D gene: NA
V gene: TRBV2
clone size: NA
J gene: TRBJ1-3
CDR3 protein: CASSDENTIYF
CDR3 DNA: TGTGCCAGCAGTGATGAGAACACCATATATTTT

D gene: TRBD2
V gene: TRBV5-6
clone size: once
J gene: TRBJ2-7
CDR3 protein: CASSPTSGATSSYEQYF
CDR3 DNA: TGTGCCAGCAGCCCCACTAGCGGGGCGACCTCATCCTACGAGCAGTACTTC

D gene: NA
V gene: TRBV20-1
clone size: NA
J gene: TRBJ1-1
CDR3 protein: CSASLDTEAFF
CDR3 DNA: TGCAGTGCTAGTCTCGACACTGAAGCTTTCTTT

D gene: TRBD1
V gene: TRBV5-1
clone size: NA
J gene: TRBJ2-3
CDR3 protein: CASSPGQFTDTQYF
CDR3 DNA: TGCGCCAGCAGCCCGGGACAGTTCACAGATACGCAGTATTTT